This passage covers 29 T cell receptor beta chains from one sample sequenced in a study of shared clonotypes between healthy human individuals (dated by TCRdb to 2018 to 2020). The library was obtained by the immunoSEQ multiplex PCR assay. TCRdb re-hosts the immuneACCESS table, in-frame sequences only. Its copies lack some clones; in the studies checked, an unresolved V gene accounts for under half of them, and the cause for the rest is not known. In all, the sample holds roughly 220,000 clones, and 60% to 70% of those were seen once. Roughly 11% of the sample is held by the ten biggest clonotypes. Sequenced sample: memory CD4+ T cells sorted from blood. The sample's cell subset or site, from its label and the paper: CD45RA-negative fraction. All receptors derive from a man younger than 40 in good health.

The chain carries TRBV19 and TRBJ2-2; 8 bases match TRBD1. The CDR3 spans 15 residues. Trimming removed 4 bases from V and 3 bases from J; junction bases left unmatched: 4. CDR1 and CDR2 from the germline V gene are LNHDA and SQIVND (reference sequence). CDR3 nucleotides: TGTGCCAGTAGTACCGGGACAGGTTACACCGGGGAGCTGTTTTTT. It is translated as CASSTGTGYTGELFF.

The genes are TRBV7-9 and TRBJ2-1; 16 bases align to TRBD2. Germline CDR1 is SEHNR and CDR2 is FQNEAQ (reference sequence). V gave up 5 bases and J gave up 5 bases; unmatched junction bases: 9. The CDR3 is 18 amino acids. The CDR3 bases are TGTGCCAGCAGCCTGGGACTAGCGGGAGGGCCCCTCCACAATGAGCAGTTCTTC. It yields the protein CASSLGLAGGPLHNEQFF. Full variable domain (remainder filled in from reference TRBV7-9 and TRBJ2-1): DTGVSQNPRHKITKRGQNVTFRCDPISEHNRLYWYRQTLGQGPEFLTYFQNEAQLEKSRLLSDRFSAERPKGSFSTLEIQRTEQGDSAMYLCASSLGLAGGPLHNEQFFGPGTRLTVL.

This CDR3 reads CASTAQRASWETQYF. The CDR3 DNA reads as TGCGCCAGCACCGCTCAGCGGGCTAGCTGGGAGACCCAGTACTTC. J is TRBJ2-5 and V is TRBV5-1; weak D call: TRBD2 (6 bases). The CDR3 extends over 15 amino acids. Germline CDR1 reads SGHRS; CDR2 reads YFSETQ. Trimming took off 6 bases at V and 5 bases at J, with 20 bases between the two ends.

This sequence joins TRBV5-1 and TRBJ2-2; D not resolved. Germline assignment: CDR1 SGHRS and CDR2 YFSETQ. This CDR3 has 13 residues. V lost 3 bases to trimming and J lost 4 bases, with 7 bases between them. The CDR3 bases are TGCGCCAGCAGCTCCGAGTCCACCGGGGAGCTGTTTTTT. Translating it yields CASSSESTGELFF. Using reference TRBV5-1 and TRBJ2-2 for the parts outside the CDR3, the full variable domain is KAGVTQTPRYLIKTRGQQVTLSCSPISGHRSVSWYQQTPGQGLQFLFEYFSETQRNKGNFPGRFSGRQFSNSRSEMNVSTLELGDSALYLCASSSESTGELFFGEGSRLTVL.

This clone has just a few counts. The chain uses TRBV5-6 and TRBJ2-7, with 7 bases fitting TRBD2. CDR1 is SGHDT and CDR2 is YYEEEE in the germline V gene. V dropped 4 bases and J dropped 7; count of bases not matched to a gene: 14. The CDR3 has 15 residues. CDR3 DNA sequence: TGTGCCAGCAGCCGAGTGGACACGGGAGGAAGGGAGCAGTACTTC. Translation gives CASSRVDTGGREQYF.

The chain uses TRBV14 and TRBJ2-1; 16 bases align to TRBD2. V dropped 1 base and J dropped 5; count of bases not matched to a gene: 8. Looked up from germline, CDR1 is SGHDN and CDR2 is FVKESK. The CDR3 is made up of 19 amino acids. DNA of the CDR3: TGTGCCAGCAGCCAAGTGTTGGGACTAGCGGGAGGGAGGGACAATGAGCAGTTCTTC. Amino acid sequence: CASSQVLGLAGGRDNEQFF.

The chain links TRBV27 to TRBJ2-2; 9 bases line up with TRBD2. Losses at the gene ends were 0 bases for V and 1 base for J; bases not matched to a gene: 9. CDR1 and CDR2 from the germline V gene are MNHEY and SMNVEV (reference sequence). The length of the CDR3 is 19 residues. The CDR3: CASSLSRLAGFLNTGELFF. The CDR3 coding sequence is TGTGCCAGCAGTTTATCACGGCTAGCGGGATTCCTGAACACCGGGGAGCTGTTTTTT.

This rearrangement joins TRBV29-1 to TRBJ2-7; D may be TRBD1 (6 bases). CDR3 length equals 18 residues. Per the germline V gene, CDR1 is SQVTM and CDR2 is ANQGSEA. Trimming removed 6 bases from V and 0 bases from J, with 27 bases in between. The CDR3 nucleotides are TGCAGCGTAACCCCCGTAGGCAGGACAGCAGGTCCCTCCTACGAGCAGTACTTC. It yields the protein CSVTPVGRTAGPSYEQYF.

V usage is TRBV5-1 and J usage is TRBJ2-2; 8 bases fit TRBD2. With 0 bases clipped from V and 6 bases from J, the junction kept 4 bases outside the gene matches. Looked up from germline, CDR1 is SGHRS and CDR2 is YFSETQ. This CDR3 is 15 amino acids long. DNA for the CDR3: TGCGCCAGCAGCTTGGTGAGCGGGAGACCCGGGGAGCTGTTTTTT. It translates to CASSLVSGRPGELFF.

The CDR3 bases are TGCGCCAGCAGCTCGTCTGGACAGGGGATTAACACTGAAGCTTTCTTT. As protein: CASSSSGQGINTEAFF. The rearrangement joins TRBV5-1 to TRBJ1-1; 9 bases are a match to TRBD1. Unmatched junction bases numbered 8, after V lost 3 bases and J lost 2 bases. The V gene's germline CDR1 is SGHRS and CDR2 YFSETQ. The CDR3 covers 16 residues.

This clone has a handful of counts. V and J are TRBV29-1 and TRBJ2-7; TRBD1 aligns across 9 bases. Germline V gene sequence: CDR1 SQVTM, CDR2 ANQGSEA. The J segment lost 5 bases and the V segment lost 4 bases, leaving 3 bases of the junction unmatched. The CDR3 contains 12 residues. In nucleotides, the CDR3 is TGCAGCGTTGGTGACAGGGGGGACGAGCAGTACTTC. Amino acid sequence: CSVGDRGDEQYF.

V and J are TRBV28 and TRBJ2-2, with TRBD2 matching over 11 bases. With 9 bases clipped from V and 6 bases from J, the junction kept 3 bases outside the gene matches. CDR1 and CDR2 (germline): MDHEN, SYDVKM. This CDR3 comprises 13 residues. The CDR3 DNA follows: TGTGCCAGTTTAGCGGGAGGGGCCGGGGAGCTGTTTTTT. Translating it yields CASLAGGAGELFF.

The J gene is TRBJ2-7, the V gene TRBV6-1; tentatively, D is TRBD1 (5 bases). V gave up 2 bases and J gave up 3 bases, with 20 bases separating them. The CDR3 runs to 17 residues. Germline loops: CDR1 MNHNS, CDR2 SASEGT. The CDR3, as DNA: TGTGCCAGCAGTGAATATAGTAGGGGTGTAGCTATCTACGAGCAGTACTTC. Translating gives CASSEYSRGVAIYEQYF.

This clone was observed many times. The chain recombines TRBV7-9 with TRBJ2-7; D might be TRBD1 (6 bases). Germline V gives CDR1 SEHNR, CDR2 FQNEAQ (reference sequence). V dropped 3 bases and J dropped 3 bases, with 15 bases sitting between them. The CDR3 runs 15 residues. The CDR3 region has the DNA TGTGCCAGCAGCTTCATCAGGGGTTCGGACTACGAGCAGTACTTC. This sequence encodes CASSFIRGSDYEQYF.

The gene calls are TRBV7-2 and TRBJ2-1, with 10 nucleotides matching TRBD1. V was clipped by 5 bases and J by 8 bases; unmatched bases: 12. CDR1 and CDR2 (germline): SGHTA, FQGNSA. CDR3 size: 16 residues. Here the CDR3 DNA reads TGTGCCAGCAGCACGACAGGGGGCAACAGGGTCTATGAGCAGTTCTTC. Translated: CASSTTGGNRVYEQFF.

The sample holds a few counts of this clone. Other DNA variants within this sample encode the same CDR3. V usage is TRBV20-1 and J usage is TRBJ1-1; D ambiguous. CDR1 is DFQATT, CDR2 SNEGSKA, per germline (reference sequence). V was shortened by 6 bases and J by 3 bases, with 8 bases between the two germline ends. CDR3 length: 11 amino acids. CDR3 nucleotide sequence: TGCAGTGCCAAAAGTTACACTGAAGCTTTCTTT. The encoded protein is CSAKSYTEAFF.

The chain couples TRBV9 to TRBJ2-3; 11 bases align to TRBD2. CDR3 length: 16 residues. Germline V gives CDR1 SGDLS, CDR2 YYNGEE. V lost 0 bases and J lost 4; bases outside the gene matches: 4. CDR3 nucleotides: TGTGCCAGCAGCGTAGGGCTAGCGGGAGGAGCAGATACGCAGTATTTT. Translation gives CASSVGLAGGADTQYF.

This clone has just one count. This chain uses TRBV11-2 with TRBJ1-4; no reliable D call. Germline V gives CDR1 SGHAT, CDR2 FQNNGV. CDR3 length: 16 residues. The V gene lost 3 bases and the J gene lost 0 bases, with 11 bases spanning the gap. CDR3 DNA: TGTGCCAGCAGCTTTGGCCAGCCCGCAACTAATGAAAAACTGTTTTTT. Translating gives CASSFGQPATNEKLFF.

CDR3 loop: CASTTWGPQPQHF. CDR3 DNA sequence: TGTGCCAGCACCACGTGGGGTCCTCAGCCCCAGCATTTT. The J gene is TRBJ1-5, the V gene TRBV28; no definite D call. The germline V gene encodes CDR1 MDHEN and CDR2 SYDVKM. The CDR3 sequence is 13 residues long. The V and J ends lost 7 bases and 6 bases respectively, with 13 bases between them.

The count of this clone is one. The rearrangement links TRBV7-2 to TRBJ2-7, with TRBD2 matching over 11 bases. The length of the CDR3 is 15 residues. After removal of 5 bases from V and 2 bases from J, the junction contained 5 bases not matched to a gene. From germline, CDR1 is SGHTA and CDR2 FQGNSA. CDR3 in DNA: TGTGCCAGCAGCAAGACTAGCGGGATCGCCTACGAGCAGTACTTC. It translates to CASSKTSGIAYEQYF.

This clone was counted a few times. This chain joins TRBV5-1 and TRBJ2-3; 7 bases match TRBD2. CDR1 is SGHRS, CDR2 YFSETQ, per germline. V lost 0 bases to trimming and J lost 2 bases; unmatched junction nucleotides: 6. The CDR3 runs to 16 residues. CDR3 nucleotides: TGCGCCAGCAGCTTGGGGGCGGGAGCTCACACAGATACGCAGTATTTT. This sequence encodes CASSLGAGAHTDTQYF. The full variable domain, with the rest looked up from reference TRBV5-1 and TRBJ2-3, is KAGVTQTPRYLIKTRGQQVTLSCSPISGHRSVSWYQQTPGQGLQFLFEYFSETQRNKGNFPGRFSGRQFSNSRSEMNVSTLELGDSALYLCASSLGAGAHTDTQYFGPGTRLTVL.

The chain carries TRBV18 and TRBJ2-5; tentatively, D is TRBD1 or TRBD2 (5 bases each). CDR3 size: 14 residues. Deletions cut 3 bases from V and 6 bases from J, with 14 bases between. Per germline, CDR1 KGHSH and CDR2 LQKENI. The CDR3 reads CASSPGRGWKTQYF. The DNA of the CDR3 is TGTGCCAGCTCACCCGGACGGGGCTGGAAGACCCAGTACTTC.

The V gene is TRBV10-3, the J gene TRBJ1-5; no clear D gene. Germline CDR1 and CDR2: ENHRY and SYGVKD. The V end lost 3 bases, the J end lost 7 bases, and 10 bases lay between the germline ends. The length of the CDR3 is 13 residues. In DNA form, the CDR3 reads TGTGCCATCAGTGAAGGACTCGGGCAGCCCCAGCATTTT. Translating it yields CAISEGLGQPQHF.

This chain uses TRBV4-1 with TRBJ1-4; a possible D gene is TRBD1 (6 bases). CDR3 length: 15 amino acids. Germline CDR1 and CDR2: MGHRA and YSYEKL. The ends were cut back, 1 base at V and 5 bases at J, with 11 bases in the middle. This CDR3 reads CASSQVAQGNEKLFF. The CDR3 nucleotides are TGCGCCAGCAGCCAAGTGGCACAGGGAAATGAAAAACTGTTTTTT.

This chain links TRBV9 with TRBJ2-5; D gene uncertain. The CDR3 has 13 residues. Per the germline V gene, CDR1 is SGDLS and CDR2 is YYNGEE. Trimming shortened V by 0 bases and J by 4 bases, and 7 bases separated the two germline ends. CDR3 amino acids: CASSVGFVETQYF. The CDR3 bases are TGTGCCAGCAGCGTAGGGTTCGTAGAGACCCAGTACTTC.

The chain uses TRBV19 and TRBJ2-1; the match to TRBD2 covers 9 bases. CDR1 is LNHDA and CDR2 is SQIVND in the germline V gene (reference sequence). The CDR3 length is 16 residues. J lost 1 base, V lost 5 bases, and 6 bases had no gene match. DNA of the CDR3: TGTGCCAGTAGTCTGAATGCGGGAGGGTCCTACAATGAGCAGTTCTTC. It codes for CASSLNAGGSYNEQFF.

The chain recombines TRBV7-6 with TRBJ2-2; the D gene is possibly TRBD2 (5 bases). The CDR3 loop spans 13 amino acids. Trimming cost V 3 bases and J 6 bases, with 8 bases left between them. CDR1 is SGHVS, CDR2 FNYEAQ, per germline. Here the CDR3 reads CASSFARAGELFF. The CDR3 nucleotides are TGTGCCAGCAGCTTTGCGAGGGCCGGGGAGCTGTTTTTT.

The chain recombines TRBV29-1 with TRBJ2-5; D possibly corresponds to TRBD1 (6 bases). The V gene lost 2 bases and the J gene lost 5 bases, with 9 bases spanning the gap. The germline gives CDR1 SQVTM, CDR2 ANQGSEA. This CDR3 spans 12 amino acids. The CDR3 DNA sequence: TGCAGCGTTGAATCAGGGGAGGAGACCCAGTACTTC. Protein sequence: CSVESGEETQYF.

CDR3 residues: CASSFLQFGTDTQYF. The CDR3 DNA sequence: TGTGCCAGCAGTTTCTTGCAGTTTGGTACAGATACGCAGTATTTT. The chain combines TRBV27 with TRBJ2-3; unclear D gene. The CDR3 spans 15 residues. V dropped 3 bases and J dropped 3 bases, with 13 bases sitting between them. CDR1 MNHEY and CDR2 SMNVEV come from the germline V gene (reference sequence).